Each of the 32 T cell receptor beta chains below was sequenced from the same sample in a study of shared clonotypes between healthy human individuals. Data came from immunoSEQ multiplex PCR; TCRdb stores just in-frame clones and leaves some out. The sample contains about 2,100,000 clones, under 95% of which appear only once. In the naive CD8 group, cells lacked CD45RO and were positively selected for CCR7, so terminally differentiated effector memory CD45RA+ cells were left out. Specimen: naive CD8+ T cells from PBMCs. The source is a man aged 18 to 30 in good health. Some clones in this sample may be carry-over from other donors' samples.

The chain combines TRBV5-5 with TRBJ2-1; weak D call: TRBD2 (5 bases). CDR1 SGHKS and CDR2 YYEKEE come from the germline V gene (reference sequence). The CDR3 is made up of 12 amino acids. V dropped 0 bases and J dropped 10 bases, with 8 bases sitting between them. The CDR3 sequence: CASSLAGEEQFF. In DNA, the CDR3 is TGTGCCAGCAGCTTGGCCGGGGAAGAGCAGTTCTTC.

In regard to this clone: The sample contains more than one DNA sequence encoding this CDR3. The chain links TRBV28 to TRBJ2-2; D not certain. The CDR3 runs 13 residues. Germline CDR1 reads MDHEN; CDR2 reads SYDVKM. The V and J ends lost 1 base and 5 bases respectively, with 5 bases between them. CDR3 sequence reads: CASSLSGTGELFF. CDR3 DNA: TGTGCCAGCAGTTTATCTGGAACCGGGGAGCTGTTTTTT.

This CDR3 is CASSLVGREETQYF. The CDR3, as DNA: TGTGCCAGCAGTTTAGTGGGACGGGAAGAGACCCAGTACTTC. The chain combines TRBV28 with TRBJ2-5; either TRBD1 or TRBD2 may supply D (5 bases each). This CDR3 contains 14 residues. Germline assignment: CDR1 MDHEN and CDR2 SYDVKM. The germline V and J ends were trimmed by 2 bases and 3 bases, with 10 bases remaining between them.

The rearrangement links TRBV30 to TRBJ2-5; D is unclear. The J call is uncertain, as TRBJ2-7 better fits the DNA end. The CDR3 is 14 residues long. Germline V gene sequence: CDR1 GTSNPN, CDR2 SVGIG (reference sequence). CDR3 sequence (DNA): TGTGCCTGGAGTGGACATTCCCCGTCCTACGAGCAGTACTTC. It encodes CAWSGHSPSYEQYF.

This clone has a handful of counts. The chain uses TRBV7-3 and TRBJ1-1; no firm D call. V lost 5 bases, J lost 5 bases, and 15 bases lay in between. Looked up from germline, CDR1 is SGHTA and CDR2 is FQGTGA. CDR3 length equals 14 residues. CDR3 amino acids: CASSAAGRGTEAFF. In nucleotides, the CDR3 is TGTGCCAGCAGCGCCGCGGGTCGCGGGACTGAAGCTTTCTTT.

On this clone: This sample also contains other DNA sequences that code for the same CDR3. The chain uses TRBV9 and TRBJ2-7, with no clear D. Germline values: CDR1 SGDLS, CDR2 YYNGEE. V shed 3 bases and J shed 1 base, with 8 bases lying between them. The CDR3 is made up of 13 amino acids. The CDR3 DNA reads TGTGCCAGCAGCGGCGGACCGTCCTACGAGCAGTACTTC. Protein product: CASSGGPSYEQYF.

J is TRBJ1-1 and V is TRBV6-6; D call uncertain. CDR1 and CDR2 from the germline V gene are MNHNY and SVGAGI (reference sequence). CDR3 length: 12 residues. Trimming removed 0 bases at V and 8 bases at J, with 7 bases between. Written as DNA, the CDR3 is TGTGCCAGCAGTTACTCGAAAACGGAAGCTTTCTTT. Amino acids: CASSYSKTEAFF.

The chain combines TRBV9 with TRBJ2-5; TRBD1 agrees at 8 bases. The J segment lost 5 bases and the V segment lost 4 bases, leaving 16 bases of the junction unmatched. The CDR3 has 17 amino acids. The germline V gene has CDR1 SGDLS and CDR2 YYNGEE. The CDR3 DNA reads TGTGCCAGCAGCCCCCCGGCCGGGCAGGGGGCTGGGGAGACCCAGTACTTC. Its translation is CASSPPAGQGAGETQYF.

The rearrangement uses TRBV19 and TRBJ1-3; D is possibly TRBD1 (5 bases). In germline, CDR1 is LNHDA, CDR2 SQIVND (reference sequence). CDR3 length: 14 amino acids. V gave up 6 bases and J gave up 6 bases, with 15 bases separating them. This chain's CDR3 is CASRSDRGENTIYF. CDR3 DNA: TGTGCCAGTAGGTCCGACCGGGGCGAAAACACCATATATTTT.

The chain recombines TRBV2 with TRBJ2-7, with 7 bases fitting TRBD2. The CDR3 spans 16 residues. With 0 bases clipped from V and 5 bases from J, the junction kept 10 bases outside the gene matches. Germline V gene lookup returns CDR1 SNHLY and CDR2 FYNNEI. CDR3 bases: TGTGCCAGCAGTGAAGCGCCCGGCGGGAGTCAGGACGAGCAGTACTTC. This sequence encodes CASSEAPGGSQDEQYF.

Note on this clone: This sample includes further DNA sequences coding for the same CDR3. The CDR3: CASSLSWGANYGYTF. Written as DNA, the CDR3 is TGTGCCAGCAGTTTATCCTGGGGGGCTAACTATGGCTACACCTTC. This chain links TRBV27 with TRBJ1-2, with a tentative D call TRBD1 (5 bases). The CDR3 sequence is 15 residues long. V was cut by 0 bases and J by 0 bases, with 8 bases left in between. CDR1 and CDR2 from the germline V gene are MNHEY and SMNVEV (reference sequence).

The chain employs TRBV29-1 and TRBJ2-7, with D unclear. V was shortened by 4 bases and J by 5 bases, with 12 bases between the two germline ends. The CDR3 is 12 residues long. Germline V gene data show CDR1 as SQVTM and CDR2 as ANQGSEA. CDR3 loop: CSVVKGRNEQYF. The CDR3 DNA sequence: TGCAGCGTTGTGAAGGGCCGAAACGAGCAGTACTTC.

The chain has TRBV28 and TRBJ1-5; no clear D gene. Germline V lookup: CDR1 MDHEN, CDR2 SYDVKM. CDR3 size: 14 residues. Trimming took 6 bases from V and 5 from J, leaving 14 bases between them. The CDR3, as DNA: TGTGCCAGCAGCCGAAGCGCAACTCATCAGCCCCAGCATTTT. Translating it yields CASSRSATHQPQHF.

The V gene is TRBV28, the J gene TRBJ1-5; perhaps TRBD1 as D (6 bases). Germline lookup yields CDR1 MDHEN and CDR2 SYDVKM. V lost 6 bases and J lost 3, with 15 bases in between. The CDR3 runs to 15 residues. CDR3 sequence (DNA): TGTGCCAGCAGACCGGAAGACAGGTCCAATCAGCCCCAGCATTTT. Protein product: CASRPEDRSNQPQHF. The variable domain in full, with the rest retrieved from reference TRBV28 and TRBJ1-5, is DVKVTQSSRYLVKRTGEKVFLECVQDMDHENMFWYRQDPGLGLRLIYFSYDVKMKEKGDIPEGYSVSREKKERFSLILESASTNQTSMYLCASRPEDRSNQPQHFGDGTRLSIL.

CDR3 loop: CASSLVAGPKNNEQFF. In DNA form, the CDR3 reads TGTGCCAGCAGCTTAGTAGCGGGGCCCAAAAACAATGAGCAGTTCTTC. The chain joins TRBV7-2 to TRBJ2-1; 8 bases are a match to TRBD2. The J segment lost 5 bases and the V segment lost 1 base, leaving 7 bases of the junction unmatched. Germline lookup yields CDR1 SGHTA and CDR2 FQGNSA. The CDR3 has 16 residues.

The chain recombines TRBV19 with TRBJ1-1; 8 bases are shared with TRBD1. Looked up from germline, CDR1 is LNHDA and CDR2 is SQIVND (reference sequence). This CDR3 is built from 16 residues. V gave up 5 bases and J gave up 0 bases; unmatched junction bases: 8. The CDR3 DNA is TGTGCCAGTAGTCCTTCGACAGGGGCCTTGAACACTGAAGCTTTCTTT. It yields the protein CASSPSTGALNTEAFF.

The chain couples TRBV4-1 to TRBJ2-7; a possible D gene is TRBD2 (5 bases). The CDR3 has 16 amino acids. In germline, CDR1 is MGHRA, CDR2 YSYEKL. Trimming removed 1 base from V and 2 bases from J, with 15 bases in between. CDR3: CASSQVPPAAPYEQYF. The CDR3 nucleotides read TGCGCCAGCAGCCAAGTTCCTCCAGCGGCGCCCTACGAGCAGTACTTC.

This chain uses TRBV6-5 with TRBJ2-7; maybe TRBD2 (5 bases). Germline values: CDR1 MNHEY, CDR2 SVGAGI. V lost 5 bases and J lost 5, with 10 bases in between. This CDR3 is 12 amino acids long. This CDR3 reads CASSPSGDEQYF. As DNA, the CDR3 is TGTGCCAGCAGTCCTTCCGGGGACGAGCAGTACTTC.

The chain uses TRBV7-3 and TRBJ2-7; D gene unclear. V shed 5 bases and J shed 3 bases, with 11 bases lying between them. This CDR3 has 13 residues. CDR1 and CDR2 (germline): SGHTA, FQGTGA. The CDR3 region has the DNA TGTGCCAGCAGCCCCAGCTCTATCTACGAGCAGTACTTC. This codes for CASSPSSIYEQYF.

V usage is TRBV5-6 and J usage is TRBJ1-4; D perhaps matches TRBD1 (5 bases). V lost 4 bases to trimming and J lost 4 bases, with 11 bases between them. Germline V lookup: CDR1 SGHDT, CDR2 YYEEEE. This CDR3 contains 14 residues. CDR3: CASSGTVLNEKLFF. The CDR3 DNA is TGTGCCAGCAGCGGGACCGTCCTTAATGAAAAACTGTTTTTT.

The gene calls are TRBV9 and TRBJ2-2; 7 nucleotides agree with TRBD2. Trimming cost V 4 bases and J 3 bases; bases outside gene matches: 9. Germline assignment: CDR1 SGDLS and CDR2 YYNGEE. The CDR3 runs 16 residues. The CDR3 here is CASSSPGGRDTGELFF. The CDR3 DNA reads as TGTGCCAGCAGCTCCCCCGGCGGGAGAGACACCGGGGAGCTGTTTTTT.

The chain joins TRBV4-3 to TRBJ2-5; 8 positions agree with TRBD2. Germline V gives CDR1 LGHNA, CDR2 YSLEER. V lost 4 bases to trimming and J lost 11 bases; unmatched junction nucleotides: 12. This CDR3 has 14 residues. Here the CDR3 reads CASSPGTRSREQYF. The CDR3 coding sequence is TGCGCCAGCAGCCCCGGGACTAGATCCCGAGAGCAGTACTTC.

The chain's CDR3 is CATSRRTGQPQHF. CDR3 DNA sequence: TGTGCCACCAGCAGAAGAACCGGCCAGCCCCAGCATTTT. V gene TRBV15 combines with J gene TRBJ1-5; D not resolved. Germline CDR1 and CDR2: LNHNV and YYDKDF (reference sequence). Trimming shortened V by 2 bases and J by 7 bases, and 9 bases separated the two germline ends. The CDR3 runs to 13 residues.

Concerning this clone: An end of the junction does not agree with germline; a read error may underlie this. The chain is built from TRBV27 and TRBJ2-7; 11 bases map to TRBD2. The germline CDR1 and CDR2 sequences are MNHEY and SMNVEV (reference sequence). The length of the CDR3 is 14 residues. CDR3 sequence: CASSTLTSGEGKVF. The CDR3 DNA reads TGTGCCAGCAGTACATTGACTAGCGGGGAAGGAAAGGTCTTC.

The chain employs TRBV6-6 and TRBJ2-7, with a possible D match to TRBD1 (6 bases). The CDR3 length is 15 residues. Germline loops: CDR1 MNHNY, CDR2 SVGAGI (reference sequence). Trimming left V 0 bases short and J 6 bases short, with 15 bases between. The DNA of the CDR3 is TGTGCCAGCAGTTACTCGACCCCAGGGGCGGGCGAGCAGTACTTC. Amino acids: CASSYSTPGAGEQYF.

The chain employs TRBV7-6 and TRBJ2-2, with D perhaps assigned TRBD1 or TRBD2 (5 bases each). The germline CDR1 and CDR2 sequences are SGHVS and FNYEAQ. The CDR3 contains 15 residues. V was cut by 2 bases and J by 4 bases, with 11 bases left in between. CDR3 bases: TGTGCCAGCAGCTTATTAGCAGGGACCACCGGGGAGCTGTTTTTT. It yields the protein CASSLLAGTTGELFF.

CDR3 sequence reads: CASSFDRDEQFF. The CDR3 region has the DNA TGTGCCAGCAGCTTCGACAGGGATGAGCAGTTCTTC. The chain carries TRBV7-9 and TRBJ2-1, with 7 bases identical to TRBD1. V lost 3 bases to trimming and J lost 8 bases; unmatched junction nucleotides: 1. CDR3 size: 12 residues. Germline CDR1 SEHNR, CDR2 FQNEAQ (reference sequence).

This chain links TRBV18 with TRBJ1-3; TRBD1 matches 7 bases. Unmatched junction bases numbered 21, after V lost 6 bases and J lost 1 base. The length of the CDR3 is 20 residues. CDR1 is KGHSH, CDR2 LQKENI, per germline. The CDR3 region is CASSQYSGQHEIASGNTIYF. Written as DNA, the CDR3 is TGTGCCAGCTCCCAGTACTCGGGACAGCACGAAATTGCGTCTGGAAACACCATATATTTT.

This clone was counted once. The sample contains more than one DNA sequence encoding this CDR3. V usage is TRBV28 and J usage is TRBJ2-7, with a possible D match to TRBD1 (5 bases). Trimming stripped 2 bases from V and 2 bases from J, with 10 bases between. The CDR3 extends over 14 amino acids. Germline V gene sequence: CDR1 MDHEN, CDR2 SYDVKM. CDR3 sequence reads: CASSLQGDTYEQYF. CDR3 coding DNA: TGTGCCAGCAGTTTACAGGGCGATACCTACGAGCAGTACTTC. Full variable domain (outside the CDR3, taken from reference TRBV28 and TRBJ2-7): DVKVTQSSRYLVKRTGEKVFLECVQDMDHENMFWYRQDPGLGLRLIYFSYDVKMKEKGDIPEGYSVSREKKERFSLILESASTNQTSMYLCASSLQGDTYEQYFGPGTRLTVT.

This sequence joins TRBV21-1 and TRBJ1-3; no DNA check was done on the table's D call, TRBD1. TRBV21-1 is noted as a pseudogene. The CDR3 spans 14 residues. The CDR3 is CASSLRTVGNTIYF. As DNA, the CDR3 is TGTGCCAGCAGCCTCCGGACAGTTGGAAACACCATATATTTT.

Notes on this clone: This specimen includes other DNA sequences encoding the same CDR3. The J gene is TRBJ2-7, the V gene TRBV27; weak D call: TRBD1 (5 bases). The germline gives CDR1 MNHEY, CDR2 SMNVEV (reference sequence). This CDR3 spans 13 amino acids. Deletions cut 2 bases from V and 2 bases from J, with 7 bases between. The CDR3 coding sequence is TGTGCCAGCAGTTTAACAGGTGCCTACGAGCAGTACTTC. Translated, it gives CASSLTGAYEQYF.

This clone came up once. The J gene is TRBJ1-2, the V gene TRBV6-1; D gene uncertain. The ends were cut back, 0 bases at V and 7 bases at J, with 15 bases in the middle. The germline gives CDR1 MNHNS, CDR2 SASEGT. CDR3 length: 15 amino acids. CDR3 amino acids: CASSEALVQAIGYTF. CDR3 DNA: TGTGCCAGCAGTGAAGCTTTAGTGCAGGCAATTGGCTACACCTTC.